The next 32 T cell receptor beta chains were all read from a single sample in a study of T cell repertoires in cytomegalovirus infection. Their antigens remain unidentified. TCRdb re-called the reads through MiXCR, storing one row per CDR3 protein. The data hold 450,000 to 600,000 distinct CDR3 sequences, with under 45% observed a single time. Sequenced here: cultured PBMCs, sampled from culture after CMV antigen stimulation. These receptors all come from a human donor in good health (CMV status not recorded). Some clones in this sample may be carry-over from other donors' samples.

The J gene is TRBJ1-1, the V gene TRBV12-3 or TRBV12-4; D is undetermined. The CDR3 has 14 amino acids. Deletions cut 5 bases from V and 0 bases from J, with 10 bases between. The CDR3 DNA reads TGTGCCAGCAGTGGGGTGGAGGTGAACACTGAAGCTTTCTTT. Protein: CASSGVEVNTEAFF.

This clonotype was seen only once. This chain connects TRBV28 to TRBJ2-7; D assignment may be TRBD1 or TRBD2 (5 bases each). V was clipped by 6 bases and J by 6 bases, with 12 bases between them. Germline CDR1 reads MDHEN; CDR2 reads SYDVKM. The CDR3 has 12 residues. The DNA for the CDR3 is TGTGCCAGCAGCCCGCCCGGGGCCGAGCAGTACTTC. This gives the protein CASSPPGAEQYF.

The rearrangement links TRBV4-1 to TRBJ2-1, with 11 bases matching TRBD2. This CDR3 comprises 15 residues. Germline CDR1 and CDR2: MGHRA and YSYEKL. After removal of 4 bases from V and 8 bases from J, the junction contained 7 bases not matched to a gene. CDR3 coding DNA: TGCGCCAGCAGCCGGGGACTAGCGGAAGGGGATGAGCAGTTCTTC. It yields the protein CASSRGLAEGDEQFF.

This chain connects TRBV7-2 to TRBJ2-1; 8 bases map to TRBD2. This CDR3 is built from 17 residues. V shed 2 bases, J shed 4 bases, and the junction held 10 bases outside the gene matches. CDR1 SGHTA and CDR2 FQGNSA come from the germline V gene. CDR3 protein: CASSLRVTAGAYNEQFF. The DNA of the CDR3 is TGTGCCAGCAGCTTAAGGGTGACAGCGGGGGCTTACAATGAGCAGTTCTTC.

V usage is TRBV7-2 and J usage is TRBJ2-4; the D is unclear. Germline V lookup: CDR1 SGHTA, CDR2 FQGNSA. The CDR3 totals 14 residues. V dropped 1 base and J dropped 6 bases, with 10 bases sitting between them. The CDR3 here is CASSLVGRLNIQYF. The CDR3 DNA reads as TGTGCCAGCAGCTTAGTCGGCAGACTAAACATTCAGTACTTC.

This clonotype was observed at least ten times. The chain is built from TRBV7-2 and TRBJ2-3; 8 bases are a match to TRBD2. The CDR3 consists of 15 residues. In germline, CDR1 is SGHTA, CDR2 FQGNSA. V dropped 0 bases and J dropped 1; count of bases not matched to a gene: 0. The CDR3 region is CASSLASGGTDTQYF. The CDR3 DNA is TGTGCCAGCAGCTTAGCTAGCGGGGGCACAGATACGCAGTATTTT.

This clonotype has just one count. The rearrangement links TRBV14 to TRBJ2-5, with D possibly TRBD2 on 5 matching bases. Trimming pared 6 bases from V and 3 bases from J, leaving 11 bases between. CDR3 length: 13 amino acids. The germline gives CDR1 SGHDN, CDR2 FVKESK. CDR3: CASSQLDKETQYF. In DNA, the CDR3 is TGTGCCAGCAGTCAACTAGATAAAGAGACCCAGTACTTC.

This rearrangement joins TRBV6-6 to TRBJ1-1; 7 bases are shared with TRBD1. The length of the CDR3 is 14 residues. CDR1 is MNHNY and CDR2 is SVGAGI in the germline V gene (reference sequence). The V gene end was trimmed by 7 bases and the J gene end by 5 bases; junction bases not matched to a gene: 10. DNA for the CDR3: TGTGCCAGCACGCGTGGCCAGGGGGGAACTGAAGCTTTCTTT. It is translated as CASTRGQGGTEAFF.

This clonotype was observed a handful of times. The J gene is TRBJ2-2, the V gene TRBV7-8; no reliable D call. Trimming left V 3 bases short and J 0 bases short, with 8 bases between. This CDR3 region has 15 residues. Germline V lookup: CDR1 SGHVS, CDR2 FQNEAQ. Here the CDR3 reads CASSFQRTNTGELFF. The DNA for the CDR3 is TGTGCCAGCAGCTTCCAGAGAACGAACACCGGGGAGCTGTTTTTT.

The chain combines TRBV4-2 with TRBJ1-5; a weak D match, TRBD1 (5 bases). Germline V gene lookup returns CDR1 LGHNA and CDR2 YNFKEQ. CDR3 length: 13 residues. Trimming stripped 4 bases from V and 5 bases from J, with 9 bases between. The CDR3 DNA follows: TGTGCCAGCAGCCTGGACATAGATCAGCCCCAGCATTTT. Translated, it gives CASSLDIDQPQHF.

The chain is built from TRBV20-1 and TRBJ1-1, with D unresolved. Germline V gene data show CDR1 as DFQATT and CDR2 as SNEGSKA (reference sequence). This CDR3 spans 13 amino acids. Trimming took 2 bases from V and 5 from J, leaving 12 bases between them. In DNA form, the CDR3 reads TGCAGTGCTAGAAGCGTCCGAGGGACTGAAGCTTTCTTT. This codes for CSARSVRGTEAFF.

This clonotype was seen a single time. The rearrangement links TRBV4-1 to TRBJ2-1, with a possible D match to TRBD2 (7 bases). Trimming removed 0 bases at V and 10 bases at J, with 10 bases between. Germline V CDR1 and CDR2: MGHRA, YSYEKL. The CDR3 is 13 amino acids. The CDR3 DNA sequence: TGCGCCAGCAGCCAAGAGGGGGGGCGAGAGCAGTTCTTC. Protein product: CASSQEGGREQFF.

The rearrangement joins TRBV12-3 or TRBV12-4 to TRBJ2-3, with 7 bases aligning to TRBD2. V shed 2 bases and J 5 bases; nucleotides not matched to a gene: 7. This CDR3 comprises 15 residues. CDR3 nucleotides: TGTGCCAGCAGTTTATCGCGGGACTATCGAGATACGCAGTATTTT. It translates to CASSLSRDYRDTQYF.

This chain joins TRBV4-3 and TRBJ2-5; 7 bases match TRBD2. V lost 0 bases and J lost 5; bases outside the gene matches: 3. The CDR3 consists of 14 residues. The germline gives CDR1 LGHNA, CDR2 YSLEER. The CDR3 is CASSQDRGSETQYF. The CDR3 bases are TGCGCCAGCAGCCAAGATCGCGGGAGCGAGACCCAGTACTTC.

This clonotype was picked up a small number of times. The rearrangement links TRBV25-1 to TRBJ2-5; D not resolved. Germline values: CDR1 MGHDK, CDR2 SYGVNS. The CDR3 loop spans 15 amino acids. V lost 1 base, J lost 0 bases, and 9 bases lay in between. The chain's CDR3 is CASSEWRANQETQYF. The CDR3 nucleotides read TGTGCCAGCAGTGAATGGAGAGCGAACCAAGAGACCCAGTACTTC.

This clonotype was detected only a few times. V usage is TRBV7-2 and J usage is TRBJ2-5, with D perhaps matching TRBD1 (5 bases). Germline loops: CDR1 SGHTA, CDR2 FQGNSA. This CDR3 spans 13 amino acids. Trimming cost V 5 bases and J 4 bases, with 11 bases left between them. CDR3 sequence (DNA): TGTGCCAGCAGCGTACAGGTTCGAGAGACCCAGTACTTC. Translating it yields CASSVQVRETQYF.

This clonotype was observed a handful of times. The genes are TRBV20-1 and TRBJ2-3; no reliable D call. This CDR3 has 15 residues. V was shortened by 2 bases and J by 2 bases, with 14 bases between the two germline ends. Germline lookup yields CDR1 DFQATT and CDR2 SNEGSKA (reference sequence). The CDR3 sequence is CSARLHRVATDTQYF. The DNA of the CDR3 is TGCAGTGCTAGATTGCATAGGGTAGCCACAGATACGCAGTATTTT.

This chain uses TRBV7-9 with TRBJ2-7; 9 nucleotides agree with TRBD2. V dropped 1 base and J dropped 3; count of bases not matched to a gene: 7. Germline CDR1 and CDR2: SEHNR and FQNEAQ (reference sequence). The CDR3 runs 16 residues. The CDR3 here is CASSLDGTSSYYEQYF. The CDR3 DNA reads TGTGCCAGCAGCTTAGACGGGACTAGCAGCTACTACGAGCAGTACTTC.

The CDR3 is CASSTREGGGRTEAFF. The CDR3 nucleotides are TGTGCCAGCAGTACTAGAGAGGGGGGGGGGCGGACTGAAGCTTTCTTT. J is TRBJ1-1 and V is TRBV6-5; D is perhaps TRBD1 (6 bases). The V end lost 5 bases, the J end lost 5 bases, and 21 bases lay between the germline ends. There are 16 residues in the CDR3. Germline CDR1 MNHEY, CDR2 SVGAGI.

This clonotype occurred a few times. The chain has TRBV7-2 and TRBJ2-1; D gene unclear. Germline V gives CDR1 SGHTA, CDR2 FQGNSA. Between the trimmed V and J ends, which lost 3 bases and 0 bases, there was a span of 15 bases. The CDR3 sequence is 17 residues long. CDR3 protein: CASSFRSLFSSYNEQFF. The CDR3 DNA follows: TGTGCCAGCAGCTTCCGATCACTTTTTAGCTCCTACAATGAGCAGTTCTTC. Combining the CDR3 with reference TRBV7-2 and TRBJ2-1 gives the whole variable domain GAGVSQSPSNKVTEKGKDVELRCDPISGHTALYWYRQSLGQGLEFLIYFQGNSAPDKSGLPSDRFSAERTGGSVSTLTIQRTQQEDSAVYLCASSFRSLFSSYNEQFFGPGTRLTVL.

The chain uses TRBV20-1 and TRBJ1-1; TRBD1 is a possible D gene (6 bases). Trimming pared 0 bases from V and 1 base from J, leaving 6 bases between. In germline, CDR1 is DFQATT, CDR2 SNEGSKA (reference sequence). The CDR3 length is 13 residues. CDR3 residues: CSARDRGNTEAFF. DNA for the CDR3: TGCAGTGCTAGAGACAGGGGGAACACTGAAGCTTTCTTT.

The chain carries TRBV12-3 or TRBV12-4 and TRBJ1-1; no clear D. The V gene lost 7 bases and the J gene lost 7 bases, with 16 bases spanning the gap. CDR3 length: 13 residues. CDR3 nucleotide sequence: TGTGCCAGCAAGCGGCCCCGCTCCTTTGAAGCTTTCTTT. Amino acid sequence: CASKRPRSFEAFF.

This clonotype was picked up a small number of times. The chain links TRBV7-9 to TRBJ2-2, with TRBD2 matching 7 bases. V trimming: 5 bases; J trimming: 7 bases; junction bases outside the gene matches: 13. Germline V gene sequence: CDR1 SEHNR, CDR2 FQNEAQ (reference sequence). The CDR3 totals 16 residues. The CDR3 coding sequence is TGTGCCAGCAGCCAGCCCCTAGCGGCAACGGGCGGGGAGCTGTTTTTT. Its protein is CASSQPLAATGGELFF. Looking up the rest from reference TRBV7-9 and TRBJ2-2 gives the full variable domain: DTGVSQNPRHKITKRGQNVTFRCDPISEHNRLYWYRQTLGQGPEFLTYFQNEAQLEKSRLLSDRFSAERPKGSFSTLEIQRTEQGDSAMYLCASSQPLAATGGELFFGEGSRLTVL.

The chain links TRBV19 to TRBJ1-5; 7 bases are a match to TRBD1. Germline V gives CDR1 LNHDA, CDR2 SQIVND (reference sequence). The trim removed 3 bases at V and 4 bases at J, leaving 6 bases unmatched. This CDR3 spans 15 amino acids. This chain's CDR3 is CASSIGTVSNQPQHF. CDR3 DNA sequence: TGTGCCAGTAGTATTGGGACAGTCAGTAATCAGCCCCAGCATTTT.

CDR3 sequence (DNA): TGTGCCAGCAGTTTGAGAGCCTATGGCTACACCTTC. It specifies CASSLRAYGYTF. The chain carries TRBV12-3 or TRBV12-4 and TRBJ1-2, with no clear D. Trimming pared 3 bases from V and 4 bases from J, leaving 6 bases between. This CDR3 is 12 amino acids long.

This clonotype was seen a few times. This chain connects TRBV10-3 to TRBJ2-2; TRBD2 agrees at 11 bases. Trimming took 8 bases from V and 3 from J; bases not matched to a gene: 5. Germline V gives CDR1 ENHRY, CDR2 SYGVKD. CDR3 length: 15 residues. The CDR3 is CAIRGGLADTGELFF. CDR3 coding DNA: TGTGCCATCCGGGGGGGACTAGCGGACACCGGGGAGCTGTTTTTT.

The J gene is TRBJ1-6, the V gene TRBV6-5; D is possibly TRBD1 (5 bases). Trimming cost V 6 bases and J 2 bases, with 17 bases left between them. CDR1 is MNHEY and CDR2 is SVGAGI in the germline V gene. This CDR3 is built from 17 residues. CDR3 sequence: CASSRGRVETYNSPLHF. CDR3 nucleotides: TGTGCCAGCAGCCGCGGCAGGGTGGAAACCTATAATTCACCCCTCCACTTT.

This clonotype was seen a handful of times. The gene calls are TRBV11-3 and TRBJ2-1; TRBD2 matches at 10 bases. The germline gives CDR1 SGHNT, CDR2 YENEEA. The CDR3 contains 18 residues. The J segment lost 0 bases and the V segment lost 4 bases, leaving 9 bases of the junction unmatched. CDR3 bases: TGTGCCAGCAGCTCCGAAGCGGGAGGGTCCCCCTCCTACAATGAGCAGTTCTTC. Residues: CASSSEAGGSPSYNEQFF. Complete variable domain (other parts from reference TRBV11-3 and TRBJ2-1): EAGVVQSPRYKIIEKKQPVAFWCNPISGHNTLYWYLQNLGQGPELLIRYENEEAVDDSQLPKDRFSAERLKGVDSTLKIQPAELGDSAVYLCASSSEAGGSPSYNEQFFGPGTRLTVL.

This clonotype showed up just a few times. The J gene is TRBJ2-2, the V gene TRBV20-1; D is unclear. Per germline, CDR1 DFQATT and CDR2 SNEGSKA (reference sequence). The CDR3 contains 15 residues. Trimming removed 0 bases at V and 1 base at J, with 9 bases between. The CDR3 region has the DNA TGCAGTGCTAGAGATGGGCGCAGGAACACCGGGGAGCTGTTTTTT. Protein sequence: CSARDGRRNTGELFF.

The chain has TRBV4-1 and TRBJ2-5; TRBD2 matches at 7 bases. The CDR3 contains 17 residues. J was trimmed by 5 bases and V by 1 base; bases with no gene match: 13. Germline V gene sequence: CDR1 MGHRA, CDR2 YSYEKL. The CDR3 here is CASSQGLSGGSGETQYF. The CDR3 nucleotides read TGCGCCAGCAGCCAAGGTTTATCGGGCGGGAGTGGTGAGACCCAGTACTTC.

Here the CDR3 DNA reads TGTGCCAGCAGCTTGACGAGGGGTCTGGCAGATACGCAGTATTTT. It encodes CASSLTRGLADTQYF. The genes are TRBV5-4 and TRBJ2-3; D may be TRBD1 or TRBD2 (5 bases each). The CDR3 is 15 residues long. Germline V gene data show CDR1 as SGHNT and CDR2 as YYREEE (reference sequence). Between the trimmed V and J ends, which lost 1 base and 4 bases, there was a span of 13 bases. Full variable domain (remainder filled in from reference TRBV5-4 and TRBJ2-3): ETGVTQSPTHLIKTRGQQVTLRCSSQSGHNTVSWYQQALGQGPQFIFQYYREEENGRGNFPPRFSGLQFPNYSSELNVNALELDDSALYLCASSLTRGLADTQYFGPGTRLTVL.

The chain links TRBV6-5 to TRBJ1-1, with D uncertain. This CDR3 is 15 amino acids long. Germline lookup yields CDR1 MNHEY and CDR2 SVGAGI. Trimming removed 2 bases at V and 0 bases at J, with 10 bases between. This chain's CDR3 is CASSYIRGMNTEAFF. In DNA, the CDR3 is TGTGCCAGCAGTTACATCAGAGGCATGAACACTGAAGCTTTCTTT.